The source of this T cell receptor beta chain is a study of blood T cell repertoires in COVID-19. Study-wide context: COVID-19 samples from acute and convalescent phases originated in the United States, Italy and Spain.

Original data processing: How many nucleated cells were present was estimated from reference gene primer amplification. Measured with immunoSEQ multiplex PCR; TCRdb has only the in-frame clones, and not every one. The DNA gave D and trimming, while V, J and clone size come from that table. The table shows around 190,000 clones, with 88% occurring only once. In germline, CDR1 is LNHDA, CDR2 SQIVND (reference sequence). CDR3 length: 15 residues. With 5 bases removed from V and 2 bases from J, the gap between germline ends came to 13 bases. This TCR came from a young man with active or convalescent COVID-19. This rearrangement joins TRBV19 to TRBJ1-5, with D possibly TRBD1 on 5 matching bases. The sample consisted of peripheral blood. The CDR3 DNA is TGTGCCAGTAGTGGCTTCAGGGCAGGCAATCAGCCCCAGCATTTT. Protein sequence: CASSGFRAGNQPQHF.